The subject of this entry is one TCR beta chain. These data originate in a study of low-dose radiotherapy and immunotherapy resistance in tumors. Whole-study context: Cohort 1 was given 0.5 Gy fractions every 2 weeks, 6.5 Gy in total. The treatment that patients received was intravenous nivolumab 240 mg every two weeks plus ipilimumab 1 mg/kg every six weeks.

TRAV- and TRBV-specific primers, spanning alpha and beta chains, primed first-strand cDNA. Amplification, which lasted roughly 20 PCR cycles, used a constant-region primer and V-primer adapter to amplify TCRs. Isolated mRNA underwent amplification via in vitro transcription. A single record per CDR3 protein comes from TCRdb applying MiXCR to the reads. The sample lists 31,000 or so distinct CDR3 sequences, approximately 49% occurring once. Time point reported: after trial treatment. The treatment denotes: LDRT plus nivolumab, ipilimumab, low-dose cyclophosphamide and aspirin (RACIN trial). Nivolumab, ipilimumab, aspirin, low-dose cyclophosphamide and low-dose radiotherapy were given to donors. The TCR sequence derives from a male donor with gallbladder cancer. This specimen consisted of PBMCs, obtained after low-dose radiotherapy plus immunotherapy.

Here the CDR3 DNA reads TGCAGTGCTCCTGAGGACCTTCTAGCCAAAAACATTCAGTACTTC. Its protein is CSAPEDLLAKNIQYF. The V call is TRBV20-1, the J call TRBJ2-4; the D is unclear. Germline V gene sequence: CDR1 DFQATT, CDR2 SNEGSKA (reference sequence). The CDR3 is 15 residues long. The germline V and J ends were trimmed by 5 bases and 0 bases, with 14 bases remaining between them.